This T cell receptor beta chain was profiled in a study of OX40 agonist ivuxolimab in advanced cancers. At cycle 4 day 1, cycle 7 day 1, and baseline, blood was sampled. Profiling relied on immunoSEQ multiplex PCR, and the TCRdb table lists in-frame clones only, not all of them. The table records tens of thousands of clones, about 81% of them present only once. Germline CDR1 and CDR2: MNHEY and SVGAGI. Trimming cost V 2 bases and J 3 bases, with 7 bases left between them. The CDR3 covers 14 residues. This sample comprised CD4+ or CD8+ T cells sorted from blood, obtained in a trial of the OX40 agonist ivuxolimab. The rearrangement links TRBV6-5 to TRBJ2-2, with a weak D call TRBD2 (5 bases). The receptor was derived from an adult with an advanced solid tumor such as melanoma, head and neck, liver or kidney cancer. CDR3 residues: CASSYRRDTGELFF. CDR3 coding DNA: TGTGCCAGCAGTTACAGGCGGGACACCGGGGAGCTGTTTTTT.